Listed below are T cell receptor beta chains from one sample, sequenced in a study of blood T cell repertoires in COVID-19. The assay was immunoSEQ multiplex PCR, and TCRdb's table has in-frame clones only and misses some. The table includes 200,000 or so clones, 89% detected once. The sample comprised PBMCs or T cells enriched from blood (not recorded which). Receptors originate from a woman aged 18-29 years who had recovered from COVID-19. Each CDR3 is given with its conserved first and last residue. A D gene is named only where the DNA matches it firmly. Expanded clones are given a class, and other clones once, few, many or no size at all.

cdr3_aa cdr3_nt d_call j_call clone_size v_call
CATRAPGQGSGYTF TGTGCCACTAGAGCTCCGGGACAGGGGAGTGGCTACACCTTC TRBD1 TRBJ1-2 . TRBV6-5
CASSRTGDTEAFF TGTGCCAGCAGCCGGACAGGGGACACTGAAGCTTTCTTT TRBD1 TRBJ1-1 . TRBV4-2
CSVEDRGGLPEAFF TGCAGCGTTGAAGATCGGGGGGGGCTCCCTGAAGCTTTCTTT . TRBJ1-1 . TRBV29-1
CASRQPPTPHGYTF TGTGCCAGCAGGCAACCTCCGACACCCCATGGCTACACCTTC . TRBJ1-2 . TRBV28
CASSLTPQLGDYNEQFF TGTGCCAGCAGCTTAACTCCCCAGTTAGGGGATTACAATGAGCAGTTCTTC . TRBJ2-1 . TRBV7-3
CASHTGRRGTEAFF TGTGCCAGCCATACCGGGCGCCGGGGCACTGAAGCTTTCTTT . TRBJ1-1 . TRBV6-5
CASSLVAGEQETQYF TGCGCCAGCAGCTTGGTAGCGGGGGAACAAGAGACCCAGTACTTC TRBD2 TRBJ2-5 once TRBV5-1
CAARDSSGQPQHF TGTGCCGCCCGGGACAGTTCCGGCCAGCCCCAGCATTTT TRBD1 TRBJ1-5 . TRBV6-5
CASSPLGSLNTGELFF TGTGCCAGCAGCCCTCTCGGGAGCCTGAACACCGGGGAGCTGTTTTTT . TRBJ2-2 . TRBV7-7
CASSFIYSRQGGNEQYF TGTGCCAGCAGTTTTATTTATAGTCGGCAGGGAGGGAACGAGCAGTACTTC TRBD2 TRBJ2-7 . TRBV28
CASSINGQRINSPLHF TGTGCCAGTAGTATTAACGGACAGAGAATTAATTCACCCCTCCACTTT . TRBJ1-6 . TRBV19